Following are 19 T cell receptor beta chains from one sample sequenced in a study of cytomegalovirus exposure and HLA in healthy donors. In the PCR, 60 Vbeta and 13 Jbeta primers were used. Measured with immunoSEQ multiplex PCR; TCRdb has only the in-frame clones, and not every one. The data contain some 200,000 clones, 65% to 85% of them singletons. Sequenced material: PBMCs. The origin of the receptors is a man aged 45-65 years in good health and CMV-seronegative.

The chain combines TRBV28 with TRBJ2-1; no firm D call. Germline V lookup: CDR1 MDHEN, CDR2 SYDVKM. The V end lost 5 bases, the J end lost 7 bases, and 9 bases lay between the germline ends. The CDR3 covers 12 residues. CDR3 coding DNA: TGTGCCAGCAGTCACGCAGGTAATGAGCAGTTCTTC. This gives the protein CASSHAGNEQFF.

The chain carries TRBV19 and TRBJ1-5, with TRBD1 matching over 8 bases. With 5 bases clipped from V and 3 bases from J, the junction kept 9 bases outside the gene matches. Germline values: CDR1 LNHDA, CDR2 SQIVND (reference sequence). The CDR3 extends over 16 amino acids. Written as DNA, the CDR3 is TGTGCCAGTAGTGCCGACCGGGACAGGCACAATCAGCCCCAGCATTTT. Encoded protein: CASSADRDRHNQPQHF.

The chain recombines TRBV7-8 with TRBJ2-7; 10 bases map to TRBD1. Trimming at V came to 0 bases and at J to 2 bases, leaving 10 bases not matched to a gene. The CDR3 runs 18 residues. CDR1 is SGHVS, CDR2 FQNEAQ, per germline. The CDR3 loop reads CASSLAARGGQGTYEQYF. DNA of the CDR3: TGTGCCAGCAGCTTAGCTGCCAGGGGGGGACAGGGGACCTACGAGCAGTACTTC. The whole variable domain, filled in from reference TRBV7-8 and TRBJ2-7, reads GAGVSQSPRYKVAKRGQDVALRCDPISGHVSLFWYQQALGQGPEFLTYFQNEAQLDKSGLPSDRFFAERPEGSVSTLKIQRTQQEDSAVYLCASSLAARGGQGTYEQYFGPGTRLTVT.

The table lists this clone with a few counts. The CDR3 is CASSPEVPSGNTIYF. Here the CDR3 DNA reads TGTGCCAGCAGCCCGGAGGTACCCTCTGGAAACACCATATATTTT. This rearrangement joins TRBV5-4 to TRBJ1-3; D call uncertain. This CDR3 has 15 amino acids. V gave up 4 bases and J gave up 0 bases, with 11 bases separating them. Germline loops: CDR1 SGHNT, CDR2 YYREEE (reference sequence).

This clone occurred once. This chain joins TRBV10-1 and TRBJ1-1; 11 positions agree with TRBD1. Germline CDR1 WNHNN, CDR2 SYGVQD (reference sequence). V dropped 5 bases and J dropped 4; count of bases not matched to a gene: 3. CDR3 size: 14 residues. For the CDR3, the DNA is TGCGCCAGCAGTTCGGGACAGGGGGGCACTGAAGCTTTCTTT. It translates to CASSSGQGGTEAFF.

The chain is built from TRBV6-5 and TRBJ2-7; TRBD1 aligns across 10 bases. The germline CDR1 and CDR2 sequences are MNHEY and SVGAGI. V was pared by 5 bases and J by 1 base, with 5 bases of the junction left unmatched. The CDR3 consists of 15 residues. CDR3 sequence: CASSSWTGGSYEQYF. The CDR3 DNA reads as TGTGCCAGCAGTAGTTGGACAGGGGGTTCCTACGAGCAGTACTTC.

This clone was seen a handful of times. The CDR3, as DNA: TGTGCCTGGACCTGGCGGGGGGCTCATACGCAGTATTTT. Translated: CAWTWRGAHTQYF. V usage is TRBV30 and J usage is TRBJ2-3; 8 bases align to TRBD2. Germline V gene lookup returns CDR1 GTSNPN and CDR2 SVGIG (reference sequence). V trimming: 4 bases; J trimming: 7 bases; junction bases outside the gene matches: 7. This CDR3 spans 13 amino acids.

This clone was recorded a few times. The chain employs TRBV5-1 and TRBJ2-5; D is undetermined. CDR1 is SGHRS and CDR2 is YFSETQ in the germline V gene. Deletions cut 4 bases from V and 2 bases from J, with 3 bases between. The CDR3 consists of 11 residues. The chain's CDR3 is CASSQQETQYF. The CDR3 region has the DNA TGCGCCAGCAGCCAGCAAGAGACCCAGTACTTC.

The V call is TRBV7-7, the J call TRBJ2-3; 8 nucleotides agree with TRBD2. With V trimmed by 3 bases and J by 4 bases, 15 bases remained unmatched. Per the germline V gene, CDR1 is SSHAT and CDR2 is FNYEAQ (reference sequence). There are 18 residues in the CDR3. The CDR3 nucleotides are TGTGCCAGCAGCTTCTCTAGCGGGTACCCGATCGGGGCAGATACGCAGTATTTT. Translating gives CASSFSSGYPIGADTQYF.

The chain carries TRBV18 and TRBJ2-2; 14 positions match TRBD2. CDR1 KGHSH and CDR2 LQKENI come from the germline V gene. With 3 bases clipped from V and 9 bases from J, the junction kept 9 bases outside the gene matches. The CDR3 extends over 17 amino acids. This chain's CDR3 is CASSPGLAGAPTWELFF. The CDR3 DNA reads TGTGCCAGCTCACCGGGACTAGCGGGAGCCCCAACCTGGGAGCTGTTTTTT.

The V and J genes are TRBV27 and TRBJ2-7; TRBD2 aligns across 7 bases. From germline, CDR1 is MNHEY and CDR2 SMNVEV (reference sequence). Germline trimming cut 6 bases from V and 0 bases from J; bases unmatched to any gene: 14. This CDR3 is 17 amino acids long. The DNA of the CDR3 is TGTGCCAGCAGACCCATGGGCCTAGCGGACCTCTCCTACGAGCAGTACTTC. Encoded protein: CASRPMGLADLSYEQYF.

The chain has TRBV9 and TRBJ2-1, with 7 bases that match TRBD2. The junction had 4 bases not matched to a gene; V was cut back by 1 base and J by 0 bases. The germline V gene has CDR1 SGDLS and CDR2 YYNGEE. The CDR3 loop spans 16 amino acids. CDR3 DNA: TGTGCCAGCAGCGTAACTAGCGTGAGCTCCTACAATGAGCAGTTCTTC. This gives the protein CASSVTSVSSYNEQFF.

This clone occurred a few times. This sequence joins TRBV4-2 and TRBJ2-1; D might be TRBD2 (5 bases). The germline V and J ends were trimmed by 5 bases and 0 bases, with 11 bases remaining between them. CDR3 length: 15 residues. Germline V lookup: CDR1 LGHNA, CDR2 YNFKEQ. For the CDR3, the DNA is TGTGCCAGCAGCTCCAGCGGTAGCTCCTACAATGAGCAGTTCTTC. Protein sequence: CASSSSGSSYNEQFF.

The rearrangement joins TRBV2 to TRBJ1-1; no reliable D call. CDR3 length equals 9 residues. Trimming cost V 7 bases and J 8 bases, with 5 bases left between them. Looked up from germline, CDR1 is SNHLY and CDR2 is FYNNEI. The CDR3 is CASNWEAFF. The CDR3 DNA follows: TGTGCCAGCAACTGGGAAGCTTTCTTT.

V and J are TRBV4-1 and TRBJ2-7, with 7 nucleotides matching TRBD1. CDR1 is MGHRA, CDR2 YSYEKL, per germline. The length of the CDR3 is 16 residues. The J segment lost 2 bases and the V segment lost 2 bases, leaving 9 bases of the junction unmatched. Here the CDR3 DNA reads TGCGCCAGCAGCCAACCGAGACCGGGACAGCCCTACGAGCAGTACTTC. Translating it yields CASSQPRPGQPYEQYF.

This clone was seen a single time. The chain carries TRBV6-1 and TRBJ2-7; 9 bases are a match to TRBD2. The CDR3 consists of 16 residues. The V gene end was trimmed by 3 bases and the J gene end by 2 bases; junction bases not matched to a gene: 8. CDR1 and CDR2 (germline): MNHNS, SASEGT. The CDR3 DNA sequence: TGTGCCAGCAGTGATCCGACTAGCGGAAATACCTACGAGCAGTACTTC. Translation gives CASSDPTSGNTYEQYF.

This clone was detected only a few times. This sequence joins TRBV28 and TRBJ2-7, with D possibly being TRBD2 (5 bases). Germline assignment: CDR1 MDHEN and CDR2 SYDVKM. V was trimmed by 5 bases and J by 4 bases, leaving 12 bases between them. The CDR3 length is 13 residues. This CDR3 is CASSLGVKYEQYF. DNA for the CDR3: TGTGCCAGCAGTCTGGGAGTTAAGTACGAGCAGTACTTC.

The chain joins TRBV11-1 to TRBJ2-5; 14 positions match TRBD2. The closer fit of TRBJ2-7 to the DNA end suggests the J call may be wrong. The germline V gene has CDR1 SGHAT and CDR2 FQDESV (reference sequence). The CDR3 contains 15 residues. The CDR3 loop reads CASSLGLAGGREQYF. The CDR3 nucleotides are TGTGCCAGCAGCCTTGGACTAGCGGGAGGTCGCGAGCAGTACTTC.

This chain joins TRBV28 and TRBJ1-3; TRBD1 is a possible D gene (5 bases). CDR1 and CDR2 from the germline V gene are MDHEN and SYDVKM. The V gene lost 5 bases and the J gene lost 0 bases, with 17 bases spanning the gap. The CDR3 has 17 amino acids. CDR3 residues: CASSPPRRGGSGNTIYF. DNA for the CDR3: TGTGCCAGCAGTCCTCCCCGCCGCGGGGGCTCTGGAAACACCATATATTTT.